This T cell receptor beta chain was sequenced during a study of blood T cells in healthy people across ages. Points from the study as a whole: Long-lived and aged donors differed, with more naive CD4+ cells and higher diversity in the long-lived.

For the second PCR, which ran for 7 to 11 cycles, a sample-barcoded 5' primer and a J-beta primer mix were used. TCRdb reanalysed the 5' RACE reads using MiXCR and keeps one entry per CDR3 protein. The table has under 2 million distinct CDR3 sequences, about 32% seen once. The CDR3 runs 16 residues. CDR1 and CDR2 from the germline V gene are MNHNS and SASEGT. Germline trimming cut 7 bases from V and 3 bases from J; bases unmatched to any gene: 10. For this clonotype: Antigen unknown.

Donors were healthy Caucasian individuals from Russia aged roughly 6 to 90. Investigators took ten milliliters of peripheral blood from every donor. The chain recombines TRBV6-1 with TRBJ2-3; the match to TRBD1 covers 10 bases. This TCR was recovered from a woman younger than 45 in good health. The sequenced material came from blood. This chain's CDR3 is CASTPGQGTVTDTQYF. The DNA for the CDR3 is TGTGCCAGCACACCGGGACAGGGGACGGTAACAGATACGCAGTATTTT.